The 12 T cell receptor beta chains listed next were all sequenced from one sample in a study of T cell changes during pregnancy in multiple sclerosis. Profiled with immunoSEQ multiplex PCR; TCRdb holds only in-frame clones, not every one. The sample has tens of thousands of clones, about nine tenths seen once. Specimen: CD8+ T cells from peripheral blood mononuclear cells, collected in the second trimester of pregnancy. All receptors come from a female donor with multiple sclerosis, enrolled in a pregnancy study.

The chain recombines TRBV27 with TRBJ2-1; D is possibly TRBD2 (6 bases). Per the germline V gene, CDR1 is MNHEY and CDR2 is SMNVEV (reference sequence). The CDR3 consists of 15 residues. With 5 bases removed from V and 8 bases from J, the gap between germline ends came to 19 bases. The CDR3 nucleotides read TGTGCCAGCAGTGGGGACGGGAGCGTCATCTATGAGCAGTTCTTC. Translating gives CASSGDGSVIYEQFF.

The J gene is TRBJ1-2, the V gene TRBV9, with no clear D. Deletions cut 0 bases from V and 6 bases from J, with 15 bases between. This CDR3 contains 15 residues. The V gene's germline CDR1 is SGDLS and CDR2 YYNGEE. The CDR3 loop is CASSVEVNPSDGYTF. For the CDR3, the DNA is TGTGCCAGCAGCGTAGAGGTGAACCCTAGCGATGGCTACACCTTC.

The J gene is TRBJ1-5, the V gene TRBV12-5; TRBD1 aligns across 7 bases. The trim removed 6 bases at V and 4 bases at J, leaving 6 bases unmatched. Germline lookup yields CDR1 LGHNT and CDR2 FRNRAP. This CDR3 region has 14 residues. The CDR3 sequence: CASGIGTVNQPQHF. CDR3 sequence (DNA): TGTGCTAGTGGCATCGGGACAGTTAATCAGCCCCAGCATTTT.

This sequence joins TRBV5-1 and TRBJ2-7; 8 bases align to TRBD2. Germline V gene data show CDR1 as SGHRS and CDR2 as YFSETQ. The CDR3 runs 14 residues. The ends lost 4 bases at V and 4 bases at J; junction bases unmatched: 7. The CDR3 protein is CASSNGLARYEQYF. The CDR3 DNA follows: TGCGCCAGCAGCAACGGACTAGCTCGGTACGAGCAGTACTTC.

The gene calls are TRBV25-1 and TRBJ2-7; D might be TRBD1 (6 bases). V dropped 3 bases and J dropped 2 bases, with 14 bases sitting between them. The germline gives CDR1 MGHDK, CDR2 SYGVNS. The CDR3 consists of 15 residues. CDR3 DNA: TGTGCCAGCAGTGACTATACAGGGACCCCCTACGAGCAGTACTTC. Its translation is CASSDYTGTPYEQYF.

The V gene is TRBV27, the J gene TRBJ2-1, with TRBD1 as a possible D gene (6 bases). The length of the CDR3 is 16 residues. V was shortened by 3 bases and J by 0 bases, with 12 bases between the two germline ends. CDR1 and CDR2 from the germline V gene are MNHEY and SMNVEV (reference sequence). Here the CDR3 reads CASSLQGLSSYNEQFF. CDR3 coding DNA: TGTGCCAGCAGTTTGCAGGGGCTAAGCTCCTACAATGAGCAGTTCTTC.

The chain joins TRBV27 to TRBJ1-5, with 10 bases identical to TRBD1. Trimming took 0 bases from V and 5 from J; bases not matched to a gene: 1. This CDR3 region has 15 residues. Looked up from germline, CDR1 is MNHEY and CDR2 is SMNVEV (reference sequence). CDR3 sequence (DNA): TGTGCCAGCAGTTTATCCGACAGGGGGCATCAGCCCCAGCATTTT. Translating it yields CASSLSDRGHQPQHF.

V usage is TRBV9 and J usage is TRBJ2-7; the match to TRBD2 covers 11 bases. Germline assignment: CDR1 SGDLS and CDR2 YYNGEE. This CDR3 is 15 amino acids long. Losses at the gene ends were 3 bases for V and 5 bases for J; bases not matched to a gene: 7. Written as DNA, the CDR3 is TGTGCCAGCAGCGATACTAGCGGGAGAAACAACGAGCAGTACTTC. Translating gives CASSDTSGRNNEQYF. Using reference TRBV9 and TRBJ2-7 for the parts outside the CDR3, the full variable domain is DSGVTQTPKHLITATGQRVTLRCSPRSGDLSVYWYQQSLDQGLQFLIQYYNGEERAKGNILERFSAQQFPDLHSELNLSSLELGDSALYFCASSDTSGRNNEQYFGPGTRLTVT.

The V gene is TRBV19, the J gene TRBJ1-3, with a weak D call TRBD1 (6 bases). This CDR3 has 16 amino acids. V lost 7 bases and J 1 base, leaving 17 bases between the germline ends. Germline CDR1 and CDR2: LNHDA and SQIVND (reference sequence). The CDR3 sequence is CASTRTVTSSGNTIYF. The CDR3 nucleotides read TGTGCCAGTACCCGGACAGTCACCTCTTCTGGAAACACCATATATTTT.

This rearrangement joins TRBV6-1 to TRBJ2-7; TRBD1 agrees at 8 bases. CDR1 and CDR2 (germline): MNHNS, SASEGT. CDR3 length: 13 residues. The V and J ends lost 7 bases and 3 bases, in that order; junction bases with no gene match: 5. The CDR3 spells CASTGTGLYEQYF. The CDR3 coding sequence is TGTGCCAGCACCGGGACAGGTCTCTACGAGCAGTACTTC.

V is TRBV15 and J is TRBJ1-6, with TRBD1 matching 7 bases. The germline V gene encodes CDR1 LNHNV and CDR2 YYDKDF (reference sequence). The CDR3 spans 12 residues. V shed 3 bases and J 15 bases; nucleotides not matched to a gene: 5. The CDR3 DNA reads TGTGCCACCAGCAGCGGACAGGACCTCCTCCACTTT. Its protein is CATSSGQDLLHF.

The genes are TRBV7-9 and TRBJ2-5, with 7 bases aligning to TRBD1. Looked up from germline, CDR1 is SEHNR and CDR2 is FQNEAQ (reference sequence). J lost 2 bases, V lost 5 bases, and 5 bases had no gene match. The CDR3 loop spans 14 amino acids. Here the CDR3 DNA reads TGTGCCAGCAGCGTGGGGACAGAACAAGAGACCCAGTACTTC. Translated, it gives CASSVGTEQETQYF.